The entry below gives a single TCR beta chain sequence along with its context. Its antigen is undetermined. The CDR3 is 12 amino acids. Germline CDR1 is SQVTM and CDR2 is ANQGSEA. The data originate from a study of CXCR3-negative and CXCR3-positive naive CD8 T cells. Whole-study findings and limits: CXCR3-positive naive cells carried more hydrophobic TRB CDR3s than CXCR3-negative ones.

UMI-labeled 5' RACE TRB cDNA libraries were prepared from the cells. No DNA is given; TCRdb re-called the 5' RACE reads and lists each CDR3 protein once. This table lists under 150,000 distinct CDR3 sequences. This clonotype was sampled from a human donor in good health. Some clones in this sample may be carry-over from other donors' samples. The gene calls are TRBV29-1 and TRBJ1-2; TCRdb lists TRBD1, though no DNA is available to test this call. Sequencing input: naive CXCR3+ CD8+ T cells from blood. Specified subset: CD45RO-CCR7+CD27+CD95- naive CD8+ T cells expressing CXCR3 (TNR3+). Here the CDR3 reads CSVRSQVYGYTF.